This TCR beta chain was captured by sequencing in a study of shared clonotypes between healthy human individuals. Background on the study: CD4 naive and memory got three plates each, CD8 naive two, CD8 memory one. Study conclusions and caveats: Clonotypes which were not shared had lower generation probabilities than clonotypes that all four donors shared.

Points on this clone: Its antigen is undetermined.

Assay: immunoSEQ multiplex PCR; the TCRdb copy retains only in-frame clones and omits some. The data show about 580,000 clones, nearly 98% seen once. In the naive CD8 group, cells lacked CD45RO and were positively selected for CCR7, so terminally differentiated effector memory CD45RA+ cells were left out. Germline lookup yields CDR1 SEHNR and CDR2 FQNEAQ (reference sequence). The CDR3 runs 16 residues. V was cut by 5 bases and J by 0 bases, with 14 bases left in between. The J gene is TRBJ2-1, the V gene TRBV7-9; D possibly uses TRBD1 or TRBD2 (5 bases each). The receptor's source is a man aged 25 to 40 in good health. Sequenced input: naive CD8+ T cells sorted from blood. CDR3 residues: CASSHPGAHSYNEQFF. The CDR3 DNA follows: TGTGCCAGCAGCCACCCCGGGGCCCACTCCTACAATGAGCAGTTCTTC.